This TCR beta chain originates from a study of immune characterization of retroperitoneal liposarcoma. The junction had 1 base not matched to a gene; V was cut back by 5 bases and J by 0 bases. CDR3 length: 14 amino acids. Germline CDR1 MNHNS, CDR2 SASEGT. TCRdb redid the calling of the PCR reads with MiXCR, one entry per CDR3 protein. Among around 2,000 distinct CDR3 sequences, 25% to 30% were seen once, and the ten largest hold 16%. This clonotype came up a few times. Given a much more abundant clone one base away, this may be a read error. This clonotype was obtained from a female donor with retroperitoneal liposarcoma. This rearrangement joins TRBV6-1 to TRBJ2-4; 7 bases align to TRBD2. Sequenced material: tumor tissue. The CDR3 here is CASSSGIAKNIQYF. In DNA form, the CDR3 reads TGTGCCAGCAGTAGCGGGATAGCCAAAAACATTCAGTACTTC.